The next 19 T cell receptor beta chains were all read from a single sample in a study of tumor-infiltrating lymphocytes in localized non-small cell lung cancer. The assay was immunoSEQ multiplex PCR, and TCRdb's table has in-frame clones only and misses some. The sample shows more than 15,000 clones, roughly 69% of them seen only once. The sample taken for sequencing was lung tumor tissue. The receptor set was obtained from a human donor with non-small cell lung cancer.

This chain links TRBV10-3 with TRBJ1-3, with D unclear. Deletions cut 1 base from V and 0 bases from J, with 7 bases between. Germline V gene lookup returns CDR1 ENHRY and CDR2 SYGVKD. The CDR3 runs to 15 residues. The CDR3, as DNA: TGTGCCATCAGTGAGTACGTAAGCTCTGGAAACACCATATATTTT. Translated: CAISEYVSSGNTIYF.

The rearrangement uses TRBV5-5 and TRBJ1-4; D ambiguous. V gave up 4 bases and J gave up 0 bases, with 10 bases separating them. The CDR3 length is 15 residues. CDR1 and CDR2 from the germline V gene are SGHKS and YYEKEE (reference sequence). This CDR3 is CASSQVVATNEKLFF. Written as DNA, the CDR3 is TGTGCCAGCAGCCAAGTTGTTGCAACTAATGAAAAACTGTTTTTT. The full variable domain, rest sourced from reference TRBV5-5 and TRBJ1-4, is DAGVTQSPTHLIKTRGQQVTLRCSPISGHKSVSWYQQVLGQGPQFIFQYYEKEERGRGNFPDRFSARQFPNYSSELNVNALLLGDSALYLCASSQVVATNEKLFFGSGTQLSVL.

The chain carries TRBV11-2 and TRBJ1-2, with D unresolved. Germline V gene lookup returns CDR1 SGHAT and CDR2 FQNNGV. Trimming left V 4 bases short and J 4 bases short, with 10 bases between. This CDR3 comprises 13 residues. Written as DNA, the CDR3 is TGTGCCAGCAGCTCCCGGGCTGCCTATGGCTACACCTTC. Amino acids: CASSSRAAYGYTF.

Only a few counts were recorded for this clone. The chain joins TRBV6-1 to TRBJ1-4; D unclear. Germline V gene data show CDR1 as MNHNS and CDR2 as SASEGT. Trimming removed 1 base at V and 0 bases at J, with 9 bases between. The CDR3 is 16 amino acids. The CDR3 nucleotides read TGTGCCAGCAGTGAAGTGGTGTTTGCAACTAATGAAAAACTGTTTTTT. Protein: CASSEVVFATNEKLFF.

The J gene is TRBJ2-1, the V gene TRBV9; D might be TRBD1 (6 bases). With 1 base removed from V and 0 bases from J, the gap between germline ends came to 17 bases. CDR3 length: 18 residues. Germline-derived CDR1 and CDR2 are SGDLS and YYNGEE. The CDR3 DNA is TGTGCCAGCAGCGTAACCCTTGCCACAGGGAGCTCCTACAATGAGCAGTTCTTC. It codes for CASSVTLATGSSYNEQFF.

V is TRBV6-5 and J is TRBJ1-1; maybe TRBD1 (5 bases). V lost 7 bases to trimming and J lost 4 bases, with 13 bases between them. Germline-derived CDR1 and CDR2 are MNHEY and SVGAGI. The CDR3 length is 13 residues. The CDR3 region is CASTPPTATEAFF. CDR3 sequence (DNA): TGTGCCAGCACCCCACCGACAGCCACTGAAGCTTTCTTT.

V gene TRBV4-3 combines with J gene TRBJ2-1; 10 bases are shared with TRBD2. Germline V gene lookup returns CDR1 LGHNA and CDR2 YSLEER. After removal of 0 bases from V and 7 bases from J, the junction contained 6 bases not matched to a gene. The CDR3 length is 16 residues. The CDR3 region is CASSQDPSGSSNEQFF. CDR3 nucleotides: TGCGCCAGCAGCCAAGACCCTAGCGGGAGTAGTAATGAGCAGTTCTTC.

The chain uses TRBV10-1 and TRBJ2-5; D uncertain. Germline loops: CDR1 WNHNN, CDR2 SYGVQD (reference sequence). The CDR3 extends over 13 amino acids. V was trimmed by 0 bases and J by 5 bases, leaving 7 bases between them. The CDR3 sequence: CASSESLDETQYF. The CDR3 nucleotides read TGCGCCAGCAGTGAGTCCCTAGATGAGACCCAGTACTTC.

This clone is medium-sized. V usage is TRBV5-1 and J usage is TRBJ2-1; D remains unclear. CDR1 and CDR2 from the germline V gene are SGHRS and YFSETQ. V was clipped by 2 bases and J by 7 bases, with 7 bases between them. The CDR3 is 12 residues long. The CDR3 DNA sequence: TGCGCCAGCAGCTTTAGTTCGAATGAGCAGTTCTTC. Translation: CASSFSSNEQFF.

The CDR3 nucleotides read TGCGCCAGCAGCTTGGTGGCAGCTTCCTACGAGCAGTACTTC. Protein product: CASSLVAASYEQYF. This chain joins TRBV5-1 and TRBJ2-7; the D is unclear. Trimming cost V 0 bases and J 1 base, with 8 bases left between them. CDR3 length: 14 amino acids. Germline assignment: CDR1 SGHRS and CDR2 YFSETQ.

CDR3 in amino acids: CASSPDISLAGGLREQYF. The CDR3 region has the DNA TGTGCCAGCTCGCCCGACATCTCTCTAGCGGGAGGCCTACGAGAGCAGTACTTC. The chain combines TRBV18 with TRBJ2-7; 11 bases align to TRBD2. With V trimmed by 6 bases and J by 7 bases, 20 bases remained unmatched. The germline V gene has CDR1 KGHSH and CDR2 LQKENI. This CDR3 has 18 amino acids.

This sequence joins TRBV7-2 and TRBJ2-5; D tentatively reads TRBD1 or TRBD2 (5 bases each). Between the trimmed V and J ends, which lost 5 bases and 4 bases, there was a span of 17 bases. The CDR3 is 15 residues long. Germline V lookup: CDR1 SGHTA, CDR2 FQGNSA. The CDR3 coding sequence is TGTGCCAGCAGCCGTATTACAGGAGGAGGAGAGACCCAGTACTTC. It specifies CASSRITGGGETQYF.

This chain joins TRBV5-4 and TRBJ1-1; weak D call: TRBD1 (6 bases). The CDR3 loop spans 18 amino acids. Germline lookup yields CDR1 SGHNT and CDR2 YYREEE (reference sequence). The V end was cut by 4 bases, the J end by 4 bases, with 26 bases between. CDR3 nucleotide sequence: TGTGCCAGCAGCCCAGGGAGGGCGGACGACAGGCGTGGCACTGAAGCTTTCTTT. It encodes CASSPGRADDRRGTEAFF.

Comments on this clone: One end of the junction is discordant with germline, which a read error may explain. Additional DNA sequences in this sample encode the identical CDR3. The chain couples TRBV27 to TRBJ1-5; possibly TRBD1 for D (5 bases). In germline, CDR1 is MNHEY, CDR2 SMNVEV (reference sequence). This CDR3 has 14 amino acids. In nucleotides, the CDR3 is TGTGCCAGCAGTTTTGGGGGTAGCGATCAGCCCCAGCATTTT. Its protein product is CASSFGGSDQPQHF.

Comment on this clone: The junction departs from the called germline gene at one end, perhaps through a read error. The chain links TRBV7-2 to TRBJ2-6, with unresolved D. The CDR3 has 15 residues. CDR1 and CDR2 from the germline V gene are SGHTA and FQGNSA. CDR3 region: CASSQDGNRFNVLTF. CDR3 bases: TGCGCCAGCAGCCAAGATGGGAACCGTTTCAACGTCCTGACTTTC.

The chain has TRBV25-1 and TRBJ2-1; 9 nucleotides match TRBD2. V was clipped by 3 bases and J by 0 bases; unmatched bases: 9. This CDR3 comprises 18 residues. Looked up from germline, CDR1 is MGHDK and CDR2 is SYGVNS. The CDR3 sequence: CASSEMISGSSSYNEQFF. For the CDR3, the DNA is TGTGCCAGCAGTGAGATGATTAGCGGGAGTAGCTCCTACAATGAGCAGTTCTTC.

The chain employs TRBV5-5 and TRBJ2-7; D gene ambiguous. Germline assignment: CDR1 SGHKS and CDR2 YYEKEE (reference sequence). V was clipped by 1 base and J by 0 bases, with 11 bases between them. CDR3 length equals 15 residues. CDR3 loop: CASSLHLQSSYEQYF. In DNA, the CDR3 is TGTGCCAGCAGCTTGCATTTGCAGAGCTCCTACGAGCAGTACTTC. Full variable domain (outside the CDR3, taken from reference TRBV5-5 and TRBJ2-7): DAGVTQSPTHLIKTRGQQVTLRCSPISGHKSVSWYQQVLGQGPQFIFQYYEKEERGRGNFPDRFSARQFPNYSSELNVNALLLGDSALYLCASSLHLQSSYEQYFGPGTRLTVT.

V is TRBV7-2 and J is TRBJ2-7; 7 bases align to TRBD2. Germline-derived CDR1 and CDR2 are SGHTA and FQGNSA. V trimming: 5 bases; J trimming: 3 bases; junction bases outside the gene matches: 4. The CDR3 sequence is 13 residues long. CDR3 residues: CASSLGLVYEQYF. As DNA, the CDR3 is TGTGCCAGCAGCCTTGGACTAGTCTACGAGCAGTACTTC.

This chain uses TRBV28 with TRBJ1-2; TRBD1 agrees at 9 bases. This CDR3 region has 15 residues. The germline V gene encodes CDR1 MDHEN and CDR2 SYDVKM. Trimming at V came to 4 bases and at J to 4 bases, leaving 7 bases not matched to a gene. The CDR3 region is CASSSSGQGPYGYTF. CDR3 bases: TGTGCCAGCAGTTCCTCGGGACAGGGTCCCTATGGCTACACCTTC.